This T cell receptor (beta chain) was obtained from a study of T cells in Graves' hyperthyroidism and ophthalmopathy. This CDR3 is 14 amino acids long. Trimming took off 6 bases at V and 4 bases at J, with 15 bases between the two ends. Germline V lookup: CDR1 SNHLY, CDR2 FYNNEI. Overall study results and limits: In the blood, most expanded thyroid clonotypes above 0.001 appeared as well.

On this clonotype itself: Its matching antigen is unknown.

Uncontrolled infection, other autoimmune disease, pregnancy and lactation each barred patients from inclusion. Amplified TCR beta CDR3 regions came from RNA transcripts. First-round RT-PCR with HTBI primers amplified the TCR CDR3 region. TCRdb analysed the multiplex PCR reads with MiXCR anew, one entry per CDR3 protein. The data hold a few hundred thousand distinct CDR3 sequences, with about 45% observed a single time. This receptor was taken from an adult woman with Graves' disease, either hyperthyroidism or ophthalmopathy (not recorded which). Material for sequencing was peripheral blood or thyroid tissue (not recorded which). This sequence joins TRBV2 and TRBJ1-2; D is possibly TRBD1 (5 bases). This CDR3 is CASSRDRAGYGYTF. CDR3 sequence (DNA): TGTGCCAGCAGCCGGGACCGGGCCGGCTATGGCTACACCTTC. Looking up the rest from reference TRBV2 and TRBJ1-2 gives the full variable domain: EPEVTQTPSHQVTQMGQEVILRCVPISNHLYFYWYRQILGQKVEFLVSFYNNEISEKSEIFDDQFSVERPDGSNFTLKIRSTKLEDSAMYFCASSRDRAGYGYTFGSGTRLTVV.